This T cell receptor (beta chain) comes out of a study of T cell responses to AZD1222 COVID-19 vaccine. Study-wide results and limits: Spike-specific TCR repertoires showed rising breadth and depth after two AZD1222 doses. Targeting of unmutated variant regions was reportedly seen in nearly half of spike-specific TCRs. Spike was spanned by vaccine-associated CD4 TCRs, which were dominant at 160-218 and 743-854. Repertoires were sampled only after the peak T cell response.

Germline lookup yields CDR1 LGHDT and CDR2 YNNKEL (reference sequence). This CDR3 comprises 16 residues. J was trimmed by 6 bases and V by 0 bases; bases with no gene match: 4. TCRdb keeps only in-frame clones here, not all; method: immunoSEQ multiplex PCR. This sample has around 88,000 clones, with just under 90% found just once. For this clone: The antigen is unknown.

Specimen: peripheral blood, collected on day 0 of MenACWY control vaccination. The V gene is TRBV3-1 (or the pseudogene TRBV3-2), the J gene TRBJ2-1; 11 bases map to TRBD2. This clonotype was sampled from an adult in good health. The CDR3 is CASSQEGSGGANEQFF. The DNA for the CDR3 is TGTGCCAGCAGCCAAGAAGGTAGCGGGGGGGCCAATGAGCAGTTCTTC.